Shown below are 17 T cell receptor beta chains from a single sample sequenced in a study of naive and memory T cell subsets. Study results and caveats: Possibly reflecting memory cells re-expressing CD45RA, a few larger clonotypes occurred in naive repertoires, especially CD8.

Their antigens are not known. The beta constant-region primer was an equimolar mix of two oligonucleotides covering TRBC1 and TRBC2. Ligated cDNA was amplified by four rounds of PCR with nested alpha and beta constant-region primers and SP2. TCRdb analysed the UMI-ligation and nested PCR reads with MiXCR anew, one entry per CDR3 protein. Of roughly 150,000 distinct CDR3 sequences listed, roughly 22% are singletons. Sequencing used naive CD4+ T cells from blood. The receptors originated from a human donor in good health.

This clonotype has only a few counts. The chain employs TRBV10-2 and TRBJ1-2; 7 nucleotides line up with TRBD1. V shed 4 bases and J 8 bases; nucleotides not matched to a gene: 19. The CDR3 contains 17 residues. The V gene's germline CDR1 is WSHSY and CDR2 SAAADI. The CDR3 sequence is CASSGIGTAGLKRGYTF. The CDR3 DNA sequence: TGCGCCAGCAGTGGGATAGGGACAGCCGGTCTAAAACGAGGCTACACCTTC.

This clonotype was found once. This chain connects TRBV29-1 to TRBJ1-1, with D unresolved. The CDR3 contains 10 residues. Germline-derived CDR1 and CDR2 are SQVTM and ANQGSEA. As DNA, the CDR3 is TGCAGTTCCAGAGATGGTGGAGCTTTCTTT. Translation: CSSRDGGAFF.

The sample holds a few counts of this clonotype. The V and J genes are TRBV10-3 and TRBJ2-7; perhaps TRBD1 as D (6 bases). Trimming removed 0 bases at V and 2 bases at J, with 11 bases between. The germline CDR1 and CDR2 sequences are ENHRY and SYGVKD. The CDR3 sequence is 15 residues long. The CDR3 sequence: CAISESGHLTYEQYF. The CDR3 region has the DNA TGTGCCATCAGTGAGTCGGGACACCTGACCTACGAGCAGTACTTC.

This clonotype was detected ten times or more. The chain employs TRBV23-1 and TRBJ2-7, with D hard to call. TRBV23-1 counts as an open reading frame of uncertain function. Between the trimmed V and J ends, which lost 6 bases and 3 bases, there was a span of 9 bases. The CDR3 covers 12 residues. CDR3 loop: CASSRWIYEQYF. Written as DNA, the CDR3 is TGCGCCAGCAGCCGTTGGATCTACGAGCAGTACTTC.

The chain links TRBV12-3 or TRBV12-4 to TRBJ2-3; TRBD1 or TRBD2 may be the D gene (5 bases each). CDR3 length: 14 residues. Trimming took 4 bases from V and 5 from J, leaving 13 bases between them. CDR3 bases: TGTGCCAGCAGTTCCACCAGGGACGTAGATACGCAGTATTTT. Protein product: CASSSTRDVDTQYF.

The V call is TRBV15, the J call TRBJ2-7, with a possible D match to TRBD1 (5 bases). CDR3 length: 14 residues. V lost 7 bases and J lost 7, with 20 bases in between. The germline V gene encodes CDR1 LNHNV and CDR2 YYDKDF (reference sequence). The chain's CDR3 is CATNPGLPTEEQYF. In nucleotides, the CDR3 is TGTGCCACCAATCCAGGGCTACCTACTGAAGAGCAGTACTTC.

The chain joins TRBV4-1 to TRBJ1-4, with D possibly being TRBD1 (5 bases). The V gene's germline CDR1 is MGHRA and CDR2 YSYEKL. The CDR3 extends over 16 amino acids. The ends were cut back, 4 bases at V and 6 bases at J, with 18 bases in the middle. The CDR3 region is CASSRRGGQEYEKLFF. In DNA form, the CDR3 reads TGCGCCAGCAGCCGCCGCGGAGGACAAGAATATGAAAAACTGTTTTTT.

The chain uses TRBV7-9 and TRBJ2-7, with 7 positions matching TRBD1. V dropped 4 bases and J dropped 7; count of bases not matched to a gene: 10. The CDR3 has 14 amino acids. Germline lookup yields CDR1 SEHNR and CDR2 FQNEAQ (reference sequence). The CDR3: CASSSSTGVREQYF. For the CDR3, the DNA is TGTGCCAGCAGCTCATCTACAGGGGTGAGGGAGCAGTACTTC.

A few counts support this clonotype. The rearrangement joins TRBV2 to TRBJ2-7; 8 bases match TRBD2. V dropped 6 bases and J dropped 4; count of bases not matched to a gene: 5. This CDR3 spans 13 amino acids. Germline lookup yields CDR1 SNHLY and CDR2 FYNNEI. As DNA, the CDR3 is TGTGCCAGCAGGAGGACTAGCAAGTACGAGCAGTACTTC. This translates into CASRRTSKYEQYF. The full variable domain, rest sourced from reference TRBV2 and TRBJ2-7, is EPEVTQTPSHQVTQMGQEVILRCVPISNHLYFYWYRQILGQKVEFLVSFYNNEISEKSEIFDDQFSVERPDGSNFTLKIRSTKLEDSAMYFCASRRTSKYEQYFGPGTRLTVT.

The rearrangement links TRBV7-8 to TRBJ1-3, with D unresolved. V lost 6 bases, J lost 3 bases, and 12 bases lay in between. Germline CDR1 reads SGHVS; CDR2 reads FQNEAQ. The CDR3 is made up of 14 amino acids. The CDR3 bases are TGTGCCAGCAGGACGTCGCAGGTTGGAAACACCATATATTTT. Protein sequence: CASRTSQVGNTIYF.

The chain couples TRBV29-1 to TRBJ2-7, with D possibly TRBD2 on 5 matching bases. V was shortened by 6 bases and J by 5 bases, with 14 bases between the two germline ends. The CDR3 has 12 residues. Germline lookup yields CDR1 SQVTM and CDR2 ANQGSEA. As DNA, the CDR3 is TGCAGCGTAGGTCCCGGAGGCGACGAGCAGTACTTC. Encoded protein: CSVGPGGDEQYF.

The V and J genes are TRBV6-1 and TRBJ2-1; 8 nucleotides align to TRBD2. CDR3 size: 16 residues. Germline V gene lookup returns CDR1 MNHNS and CDR2 SASEGT. V dropped 6 bases and J dropped 3; count of bases not matched to a gene: 10. This CDR3 reads CASRQGGTSFYNEQFF. CDR3 bases: TGTGCCAGCAGACAGGGAGGGACTAGTTTCTACAATGAGCAGTTCTTC.

The gene calls are TRBV18 and TRBJ2-3; 10 nucleotides match TRBD2. Looked up from germline, CDR1 is KGHSH and CDR2 is LQKENI. V lost 0 bases and J lost 2; bases outside the gene matches: 5. This CDR3 comprises 17 residues. CDR3 bases: TGTGCCAGCTCACCACCGTCAAGCGGGAGGGCCACAGATACGCAGTATTTT. Translation gives CASSPPSSGRATDTQYF.

This clonotype was detected ten times or more. The chain has TRBV4-1 and TRBJ2-3; 8 nucleotides agree with TRBD2. CDR1 is MGHRA and CDR2 is YSYEKL in the germline V gene. Trimming took 0 bases from V and 0 from J; bases not matched to a gene: 11. The CDR3 totals 19 residues. The CDR3 DNA reads TGCGCCAGCAGCCAAGAAGTACCCCTAACTAGCGGTAGCACAGATACGCAGTATTTT. This translates into CASSQEVPLTSGSTDTQYF.

This clonotype was counted only a few times. V gene TRBV5-1 combines with J gene TRBJ1-2, with a weak D call TRBD1 (5 bases). V gave up 1 base and J gave up 7 bases, with 14 bases separating them. Germline values: CDR1 SGHRS, CDR2 YFSETQ. The CDR3 has 14 residues. The CDR3 here is CASSLFQGLGGYTF. CDR3 in DNA: TGCGCCAGCAGCTTGTTTCAGGGCCTGGGTGGCTACACCTTC. The full variable domain, completed using reference TRBV5-1 and TRBJ1-2, is KAGVTQTPRYLIKTRGQQVTLSCSPISGHRSVSWYQQTPGQGLQFLFEYFSETQRNKGNFPGRFSGRQFSNSRSEMNVSTLELGDSALYLCASSLFQGLGGYTFGSGTRLTVV.

The gene calls are TRBV7-6 and TRBJ2-2; 7 nucleotides align to TRBD1. CDR1 and CDR2 (germline): SGHVS, FNYEAQ. This CDR3 region has 14 residues. Losses at the gene ends were 5 bases for V and 6 bases for J; bases not matched to a gene: 6. The CDR3: CASSTRQGPGELFF. In nucleotides, the CDR3 is TGTGCCAGCAGCACGCGACAGGGCCCCGGGGAGCTGTTTTTT.

This clonotype came up a few times. The V call is TRBV29-1, the J call TRBJ2-3, with a possible D match to TRBD2 (6 bases). Trimming removed 7 bases from V and 0 bases from J, with 20 bases in between. The CDR3 spans 16 residues. The germline gives CDR1 SQVTM, CDR2 ANQGSEA. CDR3 in DNA: TGCAGCGCCTTCGACCTCGCGGGGACTAGCACAGATACGCAGTATTTT. Encoded protein: CSAFDLAGTSTDTQYF.